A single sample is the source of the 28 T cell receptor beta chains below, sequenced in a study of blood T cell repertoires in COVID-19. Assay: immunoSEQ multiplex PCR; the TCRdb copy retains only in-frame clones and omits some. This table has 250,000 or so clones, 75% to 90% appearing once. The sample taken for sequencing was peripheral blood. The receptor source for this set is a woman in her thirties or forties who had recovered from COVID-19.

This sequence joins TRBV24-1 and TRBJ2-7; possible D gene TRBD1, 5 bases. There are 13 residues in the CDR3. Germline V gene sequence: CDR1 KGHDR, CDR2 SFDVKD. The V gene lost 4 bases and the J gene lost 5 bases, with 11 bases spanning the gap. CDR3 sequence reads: CATSDGQGHEQYF. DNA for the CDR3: TGTGCCACCAGTGACGGGCAGGGCCACGAGCAGTACTTC.

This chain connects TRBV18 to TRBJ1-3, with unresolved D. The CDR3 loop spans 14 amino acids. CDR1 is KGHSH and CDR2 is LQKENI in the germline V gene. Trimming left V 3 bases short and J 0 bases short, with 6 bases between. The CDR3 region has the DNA TGTGCCAGCTCACCCTTCAGCTCTGGAAACACCATATATTTT. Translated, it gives CASSPFSSGNTIYF.

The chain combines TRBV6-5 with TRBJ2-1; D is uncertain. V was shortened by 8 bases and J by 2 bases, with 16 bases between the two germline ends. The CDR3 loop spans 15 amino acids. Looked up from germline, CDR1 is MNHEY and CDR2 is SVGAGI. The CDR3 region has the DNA TGTGCCAGCGGTTTGGGCCGAGACACCTACAATGAGCAGTTCTTC. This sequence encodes CASGLGRDTYNEQFF.

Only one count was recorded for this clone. The CDR3 loop reads CASSWGGPREQYF. The CDR3 DNA reads as TGCGCCAGCAGCTGGGGGGGACCGAGAGAGCAGTACTTC. This chain links TRBV5-1 with TRBJ2-7, with 7 bases aligning to TRBD2. CDR3 length: 13 residues. The V gene end was trimmed by 3 bases and the J gene end by 7 bases; junction bases not matched to a gene: 7. Germline V gene data show CDR1 as SGHRS and CDR2 as YFSETQ.

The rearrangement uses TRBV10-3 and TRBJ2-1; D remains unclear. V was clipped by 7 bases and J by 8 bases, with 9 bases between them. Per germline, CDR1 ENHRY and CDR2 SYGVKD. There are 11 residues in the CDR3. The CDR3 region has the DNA TGTGCCATCAAAGAAACAGATGAGCAGTTCTTC. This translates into CAIKETDEQFF.

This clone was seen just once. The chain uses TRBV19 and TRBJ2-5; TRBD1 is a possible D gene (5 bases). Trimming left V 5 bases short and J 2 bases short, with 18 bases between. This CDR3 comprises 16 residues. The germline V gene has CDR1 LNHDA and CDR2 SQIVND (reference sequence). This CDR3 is CASSSHQGRPQETQYF. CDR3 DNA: TGTGCCAGTAGTTCCCACCAGGGCAGGCCTCAAGAGACCCAGTACTTC.

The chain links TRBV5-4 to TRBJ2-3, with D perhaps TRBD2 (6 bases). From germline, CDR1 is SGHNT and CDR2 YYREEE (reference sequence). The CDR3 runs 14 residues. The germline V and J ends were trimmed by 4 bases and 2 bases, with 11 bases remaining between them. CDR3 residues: CASSILATTDTQYF. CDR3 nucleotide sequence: TGTGCCAGCAGCATCCTAGCGACCACAGATACGCAGTATTTT.

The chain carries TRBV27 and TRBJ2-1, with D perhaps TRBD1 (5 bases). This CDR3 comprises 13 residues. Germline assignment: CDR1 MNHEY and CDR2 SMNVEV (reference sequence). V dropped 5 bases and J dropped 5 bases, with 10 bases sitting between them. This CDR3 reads CASSTPGNNEQFF. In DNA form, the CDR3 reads TGTGCCAGCAGTACTCCAGGGAACAATGAGCAGTTCTTC.

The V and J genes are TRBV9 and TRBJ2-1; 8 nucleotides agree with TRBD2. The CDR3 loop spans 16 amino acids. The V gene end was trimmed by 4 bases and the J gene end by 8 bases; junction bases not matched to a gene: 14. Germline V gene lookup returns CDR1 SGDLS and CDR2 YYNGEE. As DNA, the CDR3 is TGTGCCAGCAGCCCCCGTCAGGGAGCGGGAGTGTATGAGCAGTTCTTC. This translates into CASSPRQGAGVYEQFF.

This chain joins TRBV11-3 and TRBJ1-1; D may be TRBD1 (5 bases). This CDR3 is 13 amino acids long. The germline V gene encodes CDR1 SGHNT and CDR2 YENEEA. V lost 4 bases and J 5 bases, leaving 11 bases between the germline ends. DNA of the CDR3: TGTGCCAGCAGCTGGGGGGAAGGGACTGAAGCTTTCTTT. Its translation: CASSWGEGTEAFF.

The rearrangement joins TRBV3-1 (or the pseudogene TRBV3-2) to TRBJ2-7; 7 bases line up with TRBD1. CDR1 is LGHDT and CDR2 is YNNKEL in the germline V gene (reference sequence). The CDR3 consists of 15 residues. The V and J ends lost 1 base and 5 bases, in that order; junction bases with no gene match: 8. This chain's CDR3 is CASSQVKGAGNEQYF. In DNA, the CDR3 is TGTGCCAGCAGCCAAGTAAAGGGGGCTGGCAACGAGCAGTACTTC.

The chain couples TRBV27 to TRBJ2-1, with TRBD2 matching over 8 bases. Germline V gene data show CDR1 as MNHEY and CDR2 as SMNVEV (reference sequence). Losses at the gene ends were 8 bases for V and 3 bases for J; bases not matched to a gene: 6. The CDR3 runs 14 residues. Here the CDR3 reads CASSLGLDYNEQFF. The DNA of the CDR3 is TGTGCCAGCTCCCTGGGACTAGACTACAATGAGCAGTTCTTC.

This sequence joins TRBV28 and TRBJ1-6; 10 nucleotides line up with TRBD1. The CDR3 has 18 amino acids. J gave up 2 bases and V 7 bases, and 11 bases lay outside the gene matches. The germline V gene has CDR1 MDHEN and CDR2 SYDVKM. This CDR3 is CASTPSGTGVTYNSPLHF. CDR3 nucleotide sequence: TGTGCCAGCACACCTTCCGGGACAGGGGTGACCTATAATTCACCCCTCCACTTT.

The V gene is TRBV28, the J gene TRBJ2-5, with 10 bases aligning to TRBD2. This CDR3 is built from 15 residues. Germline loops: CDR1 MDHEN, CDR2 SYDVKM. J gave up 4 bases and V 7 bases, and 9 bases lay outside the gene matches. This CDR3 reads CASIKAGGPGETQYF. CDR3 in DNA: TGTGCCAGCATAAAAGCGGGGGGGCCAGGAGAGACCCAGTACTTC.

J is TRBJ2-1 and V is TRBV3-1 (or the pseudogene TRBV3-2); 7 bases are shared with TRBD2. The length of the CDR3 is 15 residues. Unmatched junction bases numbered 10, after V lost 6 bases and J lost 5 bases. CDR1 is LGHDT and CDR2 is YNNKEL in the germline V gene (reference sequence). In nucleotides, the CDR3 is TGTGCCAGCAGTCGACAGCCACTAGCGAACAATGAGCAGTTCTTC. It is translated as CASSRQPLANNEQFF.

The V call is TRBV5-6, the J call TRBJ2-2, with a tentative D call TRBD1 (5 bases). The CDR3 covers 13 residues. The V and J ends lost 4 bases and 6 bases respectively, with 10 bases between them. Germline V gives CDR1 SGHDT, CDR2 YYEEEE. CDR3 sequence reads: CASSPDIPGELFF. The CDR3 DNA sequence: TGTGCCAGCAGCCCGGACATACCCGGGGAGCTGTTTTTT.

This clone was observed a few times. CDR3 DNA: TGTGCCAGCAAGGGTCCCAGGGGAGCTTTCTTT. Translating it yields CASKGPRGAFF. This chain connects TRBV6-5 to TRBJ1-1; a possible D gene is TRBD1 (6 bases). The CDR3 contains 11 residues. Looked up from germline, CDR1 is MNHEY and CDR2 is SVGAGI. Trimming took 7 bases from V and 10 from J, leaving 13 bases between them.

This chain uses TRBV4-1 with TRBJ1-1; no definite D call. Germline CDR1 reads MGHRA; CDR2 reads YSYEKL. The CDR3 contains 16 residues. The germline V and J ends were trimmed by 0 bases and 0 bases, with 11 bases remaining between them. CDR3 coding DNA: TGCGCCAGCAGCCAAGATGAGGGCCGGGTGAACACTGAAGCTTTCTTT. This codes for CASSQDEGRVNTEAFF.

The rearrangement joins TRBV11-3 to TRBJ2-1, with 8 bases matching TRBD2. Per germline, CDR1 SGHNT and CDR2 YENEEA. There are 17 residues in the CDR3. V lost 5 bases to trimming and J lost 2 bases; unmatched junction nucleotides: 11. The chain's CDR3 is CASSLGGAGGPYNEQFF. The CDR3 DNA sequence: TGTGCCAGCAGCCTGGGGGGTGCGGGAGGTCCCTACAATGAGCAGTTCTTC.

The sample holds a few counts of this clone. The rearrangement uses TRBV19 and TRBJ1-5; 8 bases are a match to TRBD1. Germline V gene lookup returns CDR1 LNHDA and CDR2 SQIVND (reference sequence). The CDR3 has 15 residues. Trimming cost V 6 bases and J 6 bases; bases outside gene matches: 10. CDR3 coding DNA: TGTGCCAGTAGCGACGGACAGGGTGCGAGTCAGCCCCAGCATTTT. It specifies CASSDGQGASQPQHF.

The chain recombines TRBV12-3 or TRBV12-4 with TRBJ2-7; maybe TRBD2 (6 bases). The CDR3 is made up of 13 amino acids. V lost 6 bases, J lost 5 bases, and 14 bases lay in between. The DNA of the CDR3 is TGTGCCAGCAGACCGGACGGGGGAAACGAGCAGTACTTC. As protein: CASRPDGGNEQYF.

CDR3 in amino acids: CASSTQPGQGDYGYTF. CDR3 DNA: TGTGCCAGCAGTACCCAACCGGGACAGGGGGACTATGGCTACACCTTC. The chain recombines TRBV6-6 with TRBJ1-2, with 11 bases lining up with TRBD1. CDR3 length: 16 amino acids. Germline CDR1 is MNHNY and CDR2 is SVGAGI (reference sequence). J lost 3 bases, V lost 5 bases, and 8 bases had no gene match.

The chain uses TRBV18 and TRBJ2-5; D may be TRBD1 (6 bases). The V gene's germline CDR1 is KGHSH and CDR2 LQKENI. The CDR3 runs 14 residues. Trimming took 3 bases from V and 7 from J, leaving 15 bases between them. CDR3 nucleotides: TGTGCCAGCTCACCGGTGGGGGCCCGGACGACCCAGTACTTC. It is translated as CASSPVGARTTQYF. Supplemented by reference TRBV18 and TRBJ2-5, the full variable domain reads NAGVMQNPRHLVRRRGQEARLRCSPMKGHSHVYWYRQLPEEGLKFMVYLQKENIIDESGMPKERFSAEFPKEGPSILRIQQVVRGDSAAYFCASSPVGARTTQYFGPGTRLLVL.

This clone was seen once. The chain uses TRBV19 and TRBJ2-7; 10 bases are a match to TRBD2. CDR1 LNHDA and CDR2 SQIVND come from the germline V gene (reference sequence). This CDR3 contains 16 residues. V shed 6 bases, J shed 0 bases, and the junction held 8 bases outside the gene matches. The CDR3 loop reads CASRPIAGGASYEQYF. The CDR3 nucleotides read TGTGCCAGTAGGCCGATAGCGGGGGGCGCCTCCTACGAGCAGTACTTC.

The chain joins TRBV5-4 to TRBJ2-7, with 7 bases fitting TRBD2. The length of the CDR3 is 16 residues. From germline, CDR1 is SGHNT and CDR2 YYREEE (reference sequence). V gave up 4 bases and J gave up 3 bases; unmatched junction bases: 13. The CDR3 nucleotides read TGTGCCAGCAGCCCTACCCCCGGGACTACCGACTACGAGCAGTACGTC. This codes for CASSPTPGTTDYEQYV.

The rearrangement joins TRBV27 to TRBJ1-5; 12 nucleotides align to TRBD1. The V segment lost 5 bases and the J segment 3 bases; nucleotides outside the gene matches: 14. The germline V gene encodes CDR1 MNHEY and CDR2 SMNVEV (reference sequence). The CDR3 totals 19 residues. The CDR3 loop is CASSPTGTGGFVYNQPQHF. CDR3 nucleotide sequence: TGTGCCAGCAGTCCGACCGGGACAGGGGGCTTTGTTTACAATCAGCCCCAGCATTTT.

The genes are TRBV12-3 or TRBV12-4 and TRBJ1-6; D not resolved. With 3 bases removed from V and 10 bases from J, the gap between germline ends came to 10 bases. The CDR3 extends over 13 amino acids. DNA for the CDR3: TGTGCCAGCAGTTTCTTCTTCGGGTCACCCCTCCACTTT. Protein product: CASSFFFGSPLHF.

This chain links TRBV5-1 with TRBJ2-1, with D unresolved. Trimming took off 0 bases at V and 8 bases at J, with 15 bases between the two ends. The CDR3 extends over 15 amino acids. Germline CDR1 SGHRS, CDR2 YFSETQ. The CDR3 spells CASSLGTTIVDEQFF. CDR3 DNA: TGCGCCAGCAGCTTGGGTACTACTATAGTGGATGAGCAGTTCTTC. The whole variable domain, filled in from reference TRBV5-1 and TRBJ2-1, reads KAGVTQTPRYLIKTRGQQVTLSCSPISGHRSVSWYQQTPGQGLQFLFEYFSETQRNKGNFPGRFSGRQFSNSRSEMNVSTLELGDSALYLCASSLGTTIVDEQFFGPGTRLTVL.